This T cell receptor beta chain was identified in a study of blood T cells in healthy people across ages. A second PCR of roughly 7 to 11 cycles used a sample-barcoded 5' primer and a J-beta primer mix. MiXCR, run by TCRdb on the 5' RACE reads, gives a single entry per CDR3 protein. Here the sample spans about 900,000 distinct CDR3 sequences, 62% being singletons. Study-wide results and caveats: Because sorting was not performed, PBMCs prevented conclusive naive versus antigen-experienced comparison. Expanded clonotype changes were possibly confounded by unknown donor CMV status.

Concerning this clonotype itself: Its target is unknown.

V lost 1 base and J lost 11, with 24 bases in between. Germline assignment: CDR1 SGDLS and CDR2 YYNGEE. The CDR3 is made up of 16 amino acids. Sequencing was carried out using blood. The clonotype originates from a man aged 25-45 years in good health. This sequence joins TRBV9 and TRBJ2-5; maybe TRBD2 (5 bases). DNA of the CDR3: TGTGCCAGCAGCGTAACAGCGGTTATCTCCTACAATGAGCAGTACTTC. It is translated as CASSVTAVISYNEQYF.